A single sample is the source of the 16 T cell receptor beta chains below, sequenced in a study of cytomegalovirus exposure and HLA in healthy donors. Primers: 60 Vbeta forward and 13 Jbeta reverse. Profiling relied on immunoSEQ multiplex PCR, and the TCRdb table lists in-frame clones only, not all of them. The repertoire holds about 130,000 clones, with 84% as singletons. The sample was PBMCs. Receptors were obtained from a woman younger than 30 in good health and CMV-seropositive.

This clone has a single count. The V call is TRBV7-9, the J call TRBJ1-4, with 8 bases that match TRBD1. Germline-derived CDR1 and CDR2 are SEHNR and FQNEAQ (reference sequence). This CDR3 is built from 14 residues. Germline trimming cut 5 bases from V and 7 bases from J; bases unmatched to any gene: 6. The CDR3 protein is CASSVTGAGEKLFF. The CDR3 DNA follows: TGTGCCAGCAGCGTGACAGGGGCGGGTGAAAAACTGTTTTTT.

The CDR3: CASRLQTQNYGYTF. CDR3 nucleotides: TGTGCCAGCAGGCTACAGACGCAGAACTATGGCTACACCTTC. The chain joins TRBV7-2 to TRBJ1-2, with no clear D. CDR1 is SGHTA, CDR2 FQGNSA, per germline. Deletions cut 6 bases from V and 2 bases from J, with 13 bases between. CDR3 length: 14 amino acids.

This clone appeared a few times. V usage is TRBV11-2 and J usage is TRBJ1-4, with 8 bases identical to TRBD1. Unmatched junction bases numbered 5, after V lost 5 bases and J lost 6 bases. The CDR3 spans 14 residues. In germline, CDR1 is SGHAT, CDR2 FQNNGV. CDR3 amino acids: CASSTGTGYEKLFF. For the CDR3, the DNA is TGTGCCAGCAGCACGGGGACAGGCTATGAAAAACTGTTTTTT.

The table lists this clone with a count of one. The rearrangement joins TRBV11-2 to TRBJ2-3, with 7 positions matching TRBD1. Trimming removed 5 bases from V and 6 bases from J; junction bases left unmatched: 11. Germline loops: CDR1 SGHAT, CDR2 FQNNGV. This CDR3 has 15 amino acids. CDR3 residues: CASSTRQGMADTQYF. The CDR3 DNA follows: TGTGCCAGCAGCACACGACAGGGAATGGCGGATACGCAGTATTTT.

This sequence joins TRBV11-2 and TRBJ1-4; unclear D gene. This CDR3 is built from 16 residues. Per germline, CDR1 SGHAT and CDR2 FQNNGV. Trimming took 5 bases from V and 8 from J, leaving 21 bases between them. The CDR3 loop is CASSPIRGVGYEKLFF. The DNA for the CDR3 is TGTGCCAGCAGCCCCATACGGGGAGTAGGCTACGAAAAACTGTTTTTT. Full variable domain (missing parts from reference TRBV11-2 and TRBJ1-4): EAGVAQSPRYKIIEKRQSVAFWCNPISGHATLYWYQQILGQGPKLLIQFQNNGVVDDSQLPKDRFSAERLKGVDSTLKIQPAKLEDSAVYLCASSPIRGVGYEKLFFGSGTQLSVL.

This clone has just a few counts. The chain combines TRBV4-1 with TRBJ1-2; 8 bases map to TRBD1. This CDR3 has 13 residues. After removal of 3 bases from V and 3 bases from J, the junction contained 0 bases not matched to a gene. The germline gives CDR1 MGHRA, CDR2 YSYEKL. The CDR3 DNA reads TGCGCCAGCAGCCAGACAGGGGACTATGGCTACACCTTC. This codes for CASSQTGDYGYTF.

This rearrangement joins TRBV5-1 to TRBJ2-5, with 8 bases fitting TRBD2. CDR1 is SGHRS and CDR2 is YFSETQ in the germline V gene. The CDR3 has 16 residues. Trimming took 0 bases from V and 1 from J; bases not matched to a gene: 5. CDR3 loop: CASSLAGGGTQETQYF. CDR3 nucleotide sequence: TGCGCCAGCAGCTTGGCCGGCGGGGGGACCCAAGAGACCCAGTACTTC. Looking up the rest from reference TRBV5-1 and TRBJ2-5 gives the full variable domain: KAGVTQTPRYLIKTRGQQVTLSCSPISGHRSVSWYQQTPGQGLQFLFEYFSETQRNKGNFPGRFSGRQFSNSRSEMNVSTLELGDSALYLCASSLAGGGTQETQYFGPGTRLLVL.

This clone appeared a few times. The chain joins TRBV25-1 to TRBJ2-1, with 8 nucleotides matching TRBD2. Germline CDR1 is MGHDK and CDR2 is SYGVNS. This CDR3 region has 18 residues. Trimming at V came to 6 bases and at J to 0 bases, leaving 13 bases not matched to a gene. The CDR3 DNA reads as TGTGCCAGCAGCTTCAGGACTAGCTCACCGAGCTCCTACAATGAGCAGTTCTTC. This encodes CASSFRTSSPSSYNEQFF.

This CDR3 reads CASKGRGSYNEQFF. The DNA for the CDR3 is TGTGCCAGCAAGGGCAGGGGGTCCTACAATGAGCAGTTCTTC. The chain is built from TRBV2 and TRBJ2-1, with TRBD1 identical over 7 bases. V was clipped by 7 bases and J by 1 base; unmatched bases: 4. Germline values: CDR1 SNHLY, CDR2 FYNNEI. The CDR3 is made up of 14 amino acids.

The chain links TRBV6-1 to TRBJ2-3; TRBD2 might be the D (6 bases). The CDR3 contains 15 residues. Trimming pared 3 bases from V and 0 bases from J, leaving 10 bases between. CDR1 and CDR2 (germline): MNHNS, SASEGT. The CDR3 DNA reads TGTGCCAGCAGTGAGTTGCGGGGTAGCACAGATACGCAGTATTTT. It yields the protein CASSELRGSTDTQYF.

The J gene is TRBJ1-1, the V gene TRBV7-9; the match to TRBD1 covers 7 bases. With 2 bases clipped from V and 4 bases from J, the junction kept 4 bases outside the gene matches. The CDR3 is 14 residues long. Germline CDR1 reads SEHNR; CDR2 reads FQNEAQ (reference sequence). The CDR3 spells CASSLTGDGTEAFF. The CDR3 DNA reads TGTGCCAGCAGCTTAACAGGGGACGGCACTGAAGCTTTCTTT.

The genes are TRBV5-1 and TRBJ2-5; 16 nucleotides match TRBD2. The germline CDR1 and CDR2 sequences are SGHRS and YFSETQ. CDR3 length: 16 amino acids. The trim removed 2 bases at V and 5 bases at J, leaving 3 bases unmatched. CDR3 sequence: CASSFGTSGGAETQYF. The DNA of the CDR3 is TGCGCCAGCAGCTTCGGGACTAGCGGGGGGGCGGAGACCCAGTACTTC. Together with reference TRBV5-1 and TRBJ2-5, the CDR3 gives the full variable domain: KAGVTQTPRYLIKTRGQQVTLSCSPISGHRSVSWYQQTPGQGLQFLFEYFSETQRNKGNFPGRFSGRQFSNSRSEMNVSTLELGDSALYLCASSFGTSGGAETQYFGPGTRLLVL.

This sequence joins TRBV5-4 and TRBJ1-1; possible D gene TRBD1, 5 bases. The CDR3 has 14 amino acids. With 0 bases removed from V and 7 bases from J, the gap between germline ends came to 13 bases. Germline V gene sequence: CDR1 SGHNT, CDR2 YYREEE (reference sequence). The CDR3 reads CASSLDTLTVEAFF. The CDR3 DNA reads TGTGCCAGCAGCTTGGATACCTTGACAGTTGAAGCTTTCTTT.

V and J are TRBV6-5 and TRBJ2-7; D gene unclear. Trimming pared 0 bases from V and 7 bases from J, leaving 7 bases between. CDR1 is MNHEY and CDR2 is SVGAGI in the germline V gene. The CDR3 totals 12 residues. Here the CDR3 reads CASSYSTGEQYF. CDR3 nucleotides: TGTGCCAGCAGTTACTCGACGGGTGAGCAGTACTTC.

This clone was seen only a few times. This sequence joins TRBV2 and TRBJ2-1; D unclear. CDR1 SNHLY and CDR2 FYNNEI come from the germline V gene. Trimming removed 5 bases from V and 0 bases from J, with 11 bases in between. The CDR3 is made up of 15 amino acids. The CDR3 coding sequence is TGTGCCAGCAGTAGGATTAGCATCTCCTACAATGAGCAGTTCTTC. Amino acid sequence: CASSRISISYNEQFF.

The chain recombines TRBV4-1 with TRBJ1-2; possibly TRBD1 for D (5 bases). This CDR3 has 14 residues. Trimming removed 0 bases from V and 5 bases from J, with 10 bases in between. CDR1 MGHRA and CDR2 YSYEKL come from the germline V gene. In DNA form, the CDR3 reads TGCGCCAGCAGCCAAGATGTCGGGGGATATGGCTACACCTTC. Translation: CASSQDVGGYGYTF.